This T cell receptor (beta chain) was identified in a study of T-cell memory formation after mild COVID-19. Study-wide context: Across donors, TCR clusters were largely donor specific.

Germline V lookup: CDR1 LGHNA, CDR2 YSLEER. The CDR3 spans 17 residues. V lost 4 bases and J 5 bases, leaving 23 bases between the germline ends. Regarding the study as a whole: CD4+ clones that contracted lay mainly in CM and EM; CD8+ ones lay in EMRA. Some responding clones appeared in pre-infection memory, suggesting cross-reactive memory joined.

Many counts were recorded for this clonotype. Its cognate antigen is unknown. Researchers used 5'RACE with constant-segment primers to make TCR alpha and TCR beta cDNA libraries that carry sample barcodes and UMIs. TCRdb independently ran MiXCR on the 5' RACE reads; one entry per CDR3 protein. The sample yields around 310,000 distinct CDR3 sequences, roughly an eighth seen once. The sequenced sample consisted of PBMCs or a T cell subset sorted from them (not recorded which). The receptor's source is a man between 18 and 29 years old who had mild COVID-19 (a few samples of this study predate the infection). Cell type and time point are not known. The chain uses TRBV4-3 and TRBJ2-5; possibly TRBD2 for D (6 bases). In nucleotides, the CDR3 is TGCGCCAGCAGCCTTGGAGGGCGGGGAAATTTGGGGGAGACCCAGTACTTC. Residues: CASSLGGRGNLGETQYF.